This T cell receptor (beta chain) was sequenced in a study of blood T cell repertoires in COVID-19. Across the study: Donors in the United States, Italy and Spain gave samples during acute or convalescent COVID-19. T cells, B-cell-depleted T cells, or PBMCs supplied cDNA or gDNA.

The CDR3 length is 14 residues. V was clipped by 8 bases and J by 1 base; unmatched bases: 5. Per the germline V gene, CDR1 is SNHLY and CDR2 is FYNNEI. In the authors' workflow: Reference gene primer amplification yielded estimated nucleated cell counts. Profiling relied on immunoSEQ multiplex PCR, and the TCRdb table lists in-frame clones only, not all of them. V, J and clone size were drawn from that table, and D and trimming were deduced from the DNA. The sample gives fewer than 200,000 clones, roughly 84% of which show up once; about a tenth is in the top ten. Sequencing was carried out using peripheral blood. The chain uses TRBV2 and TRBJ2-3; TRBD1 agrees at 8 bases. The sequence was collected from a man in his 70s with active or convalescent COVID-19. CDR3 nucleotide sequence: TGTGCCAGCGAGGAGACAGGGGGCACAGATACGCAGTATTTT. Translation: CASEETGGTDTQYF.